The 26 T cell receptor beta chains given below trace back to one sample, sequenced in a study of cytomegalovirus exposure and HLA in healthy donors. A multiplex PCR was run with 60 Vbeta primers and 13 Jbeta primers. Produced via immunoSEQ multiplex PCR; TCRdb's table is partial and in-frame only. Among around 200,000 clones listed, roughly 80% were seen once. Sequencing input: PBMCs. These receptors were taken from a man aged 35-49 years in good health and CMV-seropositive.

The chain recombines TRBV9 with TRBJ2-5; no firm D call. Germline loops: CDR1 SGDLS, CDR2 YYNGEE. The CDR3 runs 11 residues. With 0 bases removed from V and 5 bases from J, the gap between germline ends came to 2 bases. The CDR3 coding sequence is TGTGCCAGCAGCGTAGCGGAGACCCAGTACTTC. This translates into CASSVAETQYF.

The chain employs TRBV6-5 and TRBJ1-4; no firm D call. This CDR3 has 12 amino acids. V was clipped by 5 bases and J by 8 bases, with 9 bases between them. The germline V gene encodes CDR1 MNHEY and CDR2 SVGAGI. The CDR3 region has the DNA TGTGCCAGCAGTGCGCCCTTGGAAAAACTGTTTTTT. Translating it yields CASSAPLEKLFF.

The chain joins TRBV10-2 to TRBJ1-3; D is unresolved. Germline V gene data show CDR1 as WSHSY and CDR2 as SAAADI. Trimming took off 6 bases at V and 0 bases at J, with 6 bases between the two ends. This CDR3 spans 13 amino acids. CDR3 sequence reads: CASRYGSGNTIYF. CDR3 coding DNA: TGCGCCAGCAGATACGGCTCTGGAAACACCATATATTTT.

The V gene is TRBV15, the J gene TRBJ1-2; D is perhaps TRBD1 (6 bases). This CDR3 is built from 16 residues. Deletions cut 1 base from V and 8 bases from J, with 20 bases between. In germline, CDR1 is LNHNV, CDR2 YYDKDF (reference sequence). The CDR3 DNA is TGTGCCACCAGCAGAGGTGGGGGGGCAGGGTTTCAGGGCTACACCTTC. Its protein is CATSRGGGAGFQGYTF.

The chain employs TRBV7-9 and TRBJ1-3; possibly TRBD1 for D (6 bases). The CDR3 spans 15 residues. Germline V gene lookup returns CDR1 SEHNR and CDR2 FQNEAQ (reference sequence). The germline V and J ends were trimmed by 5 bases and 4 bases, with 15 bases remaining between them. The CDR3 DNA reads TGTGCCAGCAGCCCAATCTCAGGGGTCGGAAACACCATATATTTT. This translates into CASSPISGVGNTIYF.

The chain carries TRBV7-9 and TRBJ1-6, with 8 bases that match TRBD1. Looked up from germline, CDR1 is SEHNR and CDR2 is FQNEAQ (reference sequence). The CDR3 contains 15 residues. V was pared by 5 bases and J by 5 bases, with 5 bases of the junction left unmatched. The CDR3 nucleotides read TGTGCCAGCAGCCGACAGGGGACCAATAATTCACCCCTCCACTTT. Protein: CASSRQGTNNSPLHF.

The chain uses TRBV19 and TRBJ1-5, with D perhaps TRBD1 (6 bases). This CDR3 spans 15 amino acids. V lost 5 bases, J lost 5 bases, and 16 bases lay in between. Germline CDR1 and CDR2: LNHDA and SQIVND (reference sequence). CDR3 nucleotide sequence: TGTGCCAGTAGTCCCGGGGCGGGGGCGGATCAGCCCCAGCATTTT. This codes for CASSPGAGADQPQHF.

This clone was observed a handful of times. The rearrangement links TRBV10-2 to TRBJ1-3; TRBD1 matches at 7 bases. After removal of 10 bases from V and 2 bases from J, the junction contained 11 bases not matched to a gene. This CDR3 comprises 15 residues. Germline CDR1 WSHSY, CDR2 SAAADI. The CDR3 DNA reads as TGCGCCACCACCCCCTCGACAGGGCCTGGAAACACCATATATTTT. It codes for CATTPSTGPGNTIYF.

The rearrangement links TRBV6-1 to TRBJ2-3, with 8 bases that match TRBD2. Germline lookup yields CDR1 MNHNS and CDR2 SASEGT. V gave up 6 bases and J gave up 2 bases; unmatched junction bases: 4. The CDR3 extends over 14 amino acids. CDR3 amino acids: CASRSGGNTDTQYF. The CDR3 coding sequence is TGTGCCAGCAGGAGCGGGGGAAACACAGATACGCAGTATTTT.

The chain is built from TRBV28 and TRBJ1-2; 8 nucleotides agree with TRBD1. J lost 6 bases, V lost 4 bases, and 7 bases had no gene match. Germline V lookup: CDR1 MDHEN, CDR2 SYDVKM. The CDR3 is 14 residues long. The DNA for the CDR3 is TGTGCCAGCAGTTCACAGGGGGATGGCCATGGCTACACCTTC. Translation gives CASSSQGDGHGYTF.

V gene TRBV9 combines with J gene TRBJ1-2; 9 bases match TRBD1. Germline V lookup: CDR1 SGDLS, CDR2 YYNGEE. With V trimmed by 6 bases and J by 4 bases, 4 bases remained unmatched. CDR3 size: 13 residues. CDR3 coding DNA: TGTGCCAGCACCAGACAGGGGGGCTATGGCTACACCTTC. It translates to CASTRQGGYGYTF. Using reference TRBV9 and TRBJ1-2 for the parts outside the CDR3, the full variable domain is DSGVTQTPKHLITATGQRVTLRCSPRSGDLSVYWYQQSLDQGLQFLIQYYNGEERAKGNILERFSAQQFPDLHSELNLSSLELGDSALYFCASTRQGGYGYTFGSGTRLTVV.

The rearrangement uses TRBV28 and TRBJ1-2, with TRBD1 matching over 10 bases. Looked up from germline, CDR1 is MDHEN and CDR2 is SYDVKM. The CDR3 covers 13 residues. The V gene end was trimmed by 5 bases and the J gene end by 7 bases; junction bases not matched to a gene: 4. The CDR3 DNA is TGTGCCAGCAGTACCGGGACAGGGGTTGGCTACACCTTC. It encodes CASSTGTGVGYTF.

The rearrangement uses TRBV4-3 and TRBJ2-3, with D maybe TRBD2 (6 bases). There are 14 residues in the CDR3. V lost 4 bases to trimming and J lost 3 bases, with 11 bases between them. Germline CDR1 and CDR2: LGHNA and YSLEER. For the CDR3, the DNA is TGCGCCAGCAGCCCCTTCGCGGGGACAGATACGCAGTATTTT. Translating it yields CASSPFAGTDTQYF.

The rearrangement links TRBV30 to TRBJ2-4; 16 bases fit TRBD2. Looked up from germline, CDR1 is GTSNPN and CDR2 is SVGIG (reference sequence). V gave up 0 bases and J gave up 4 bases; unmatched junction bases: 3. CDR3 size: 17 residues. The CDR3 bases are TGTGCCTGGAGTGTACCGGGACTAGCGGGGGGGAAAAACATTCAGTACTTC. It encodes CAWSVPGLAGGKNIQYF.

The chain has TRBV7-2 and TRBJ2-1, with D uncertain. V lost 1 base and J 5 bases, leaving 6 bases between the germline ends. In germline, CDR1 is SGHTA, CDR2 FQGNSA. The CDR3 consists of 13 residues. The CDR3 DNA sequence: TGTGCCAGCAGCTTAGACTATAACAATGAGCAGTTCTTC. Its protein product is CASSLDYNNEQFF.

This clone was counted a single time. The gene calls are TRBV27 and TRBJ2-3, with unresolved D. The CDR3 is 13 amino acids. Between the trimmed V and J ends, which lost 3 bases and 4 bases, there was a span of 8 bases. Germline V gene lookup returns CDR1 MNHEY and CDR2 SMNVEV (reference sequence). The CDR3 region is CASSFPFADTQYF. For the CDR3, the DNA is TGTGCCAGCAGTTTCCCGTTCGCAGATACGCAGTATTTT.

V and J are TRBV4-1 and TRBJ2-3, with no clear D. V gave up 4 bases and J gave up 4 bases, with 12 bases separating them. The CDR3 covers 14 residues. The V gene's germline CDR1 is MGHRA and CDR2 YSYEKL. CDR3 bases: TGCGCCAGCAGCCTGACCCTAGATCCAGATACGCAGTATTTT. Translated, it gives CASSLTLDPDTQYF.

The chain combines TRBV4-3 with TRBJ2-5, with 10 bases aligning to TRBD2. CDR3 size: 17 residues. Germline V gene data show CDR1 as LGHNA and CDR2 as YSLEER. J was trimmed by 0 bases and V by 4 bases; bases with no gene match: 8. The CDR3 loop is CASSRGASGGHQETQYF. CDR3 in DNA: TGCGCCAGCAGCCGGGGGGCTAGCGGGGGCCACCAAGAGACCCAGTACTTC.

The chain's CDR3 is CASSQDKRGGRETQYF. CDR3 nucleotides: TGCGCCAGCAGCCAAGATAAGCGGGGGGGCCGGGAGACCCAGTACTTC. The chain has TRBV4-1 and TRBJ2-5; 10 bases fit TRBD2. This CDR3 contains 16 residues. CDR1 MGHRA and CDR2 YSYEKL come from the germline V gene. Unmatched junction bases numbered 6, after V lost 0 bases and J lost 5 bases.

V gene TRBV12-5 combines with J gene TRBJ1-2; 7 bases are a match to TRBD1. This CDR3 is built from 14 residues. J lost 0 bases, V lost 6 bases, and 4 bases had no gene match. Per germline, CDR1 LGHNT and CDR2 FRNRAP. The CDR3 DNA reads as TGTGCTAGTGGCACCGGGACAGCTAACTATGGCTACACCTTC. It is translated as CASGTGTANYGYTF.

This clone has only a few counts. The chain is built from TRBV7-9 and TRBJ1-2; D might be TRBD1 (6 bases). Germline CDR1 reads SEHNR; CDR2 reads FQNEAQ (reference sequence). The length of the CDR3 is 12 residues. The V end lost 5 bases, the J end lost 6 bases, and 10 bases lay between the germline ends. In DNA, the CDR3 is TGTGCCAGCAGCACCCGACAGGATGGCTACACCTTC. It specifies CASSTRQDGYTF. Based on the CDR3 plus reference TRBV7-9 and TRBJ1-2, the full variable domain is DTGVSQNPRHKITKRGQNVTFRCDPISEHNRLYWYRQTLGQGPEFLTYFQNEAQLEKSRLLSDRFSAERPKGSFSTLEIQRTEQGDSAMYLCASSTRQDGYTFGSGTRLTVV.

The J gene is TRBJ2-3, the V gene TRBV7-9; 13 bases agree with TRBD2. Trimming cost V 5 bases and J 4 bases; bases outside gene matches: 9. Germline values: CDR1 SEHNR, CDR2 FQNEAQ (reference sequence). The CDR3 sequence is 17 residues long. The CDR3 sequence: CASSLPRGLAGPDTQYF. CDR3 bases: TGTGCCAGCAGCCTCCCACGGGGACTAGCGGGGCCAGATACGCAGTATTTT.

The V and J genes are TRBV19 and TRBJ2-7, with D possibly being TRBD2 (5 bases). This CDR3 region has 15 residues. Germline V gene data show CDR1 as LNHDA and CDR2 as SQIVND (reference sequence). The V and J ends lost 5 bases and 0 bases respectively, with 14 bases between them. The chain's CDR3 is CASSLEADASYEQYF. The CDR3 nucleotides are TGTGCCAGTAGTTTGGAGGCAGATGCCTCCTACGAGCAGTACTTC.

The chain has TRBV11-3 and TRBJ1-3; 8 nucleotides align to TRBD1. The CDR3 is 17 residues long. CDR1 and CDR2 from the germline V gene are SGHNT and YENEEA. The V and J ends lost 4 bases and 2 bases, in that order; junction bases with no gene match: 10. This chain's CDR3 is CASSSWWQGAAGNTIYF. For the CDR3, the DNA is TGTGCCAGCAGCTCTTGGTGGCAGGGGGCCGCTGGAAACACCATATATTTT.

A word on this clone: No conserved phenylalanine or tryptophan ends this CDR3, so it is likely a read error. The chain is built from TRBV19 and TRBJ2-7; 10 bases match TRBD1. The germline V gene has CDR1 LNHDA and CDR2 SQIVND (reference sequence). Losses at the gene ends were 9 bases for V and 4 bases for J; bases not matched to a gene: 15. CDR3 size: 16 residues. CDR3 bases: TGTGCCAGCAGCGAAGAGACAGGGGGCATTGGATACGAGCAGTACCTC. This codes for CASSEETGGIGYEQYL.

The CDR3 here is CASSALTGLNTEAFF. CDR3 bases: TGTGCCAGCAGCGCTCTGACAGGGCTGAACACTGAAGCTTTCTTT. This chain joins TRBV7-9 and TRBJ1-1; 7 bases agree with TRBD1. In germline, CDR1 is SEHNR, CDR2 FQNEAQ (reference sequence). The CDR3 spans 15 residues. Trimming removed 5 bases from V and 0 bases from J; junction bases left unmatched: 6.